This TCR beta chain was recovered during a study of CD8 T cells in ankylosing spondylitis. For TCR beta, libraries came from quantitative 5'-RACE with molecular barcodes. TCRdb reanalysed the 5' RACE reads using MiXCR and keeps one entry per CDR3 protein. The sample lists some 840,000 distinct CDR3 sequences, about 10% occurring once. The length of the CDR3 is 12 residues. CDR1 and CDR2 (germline): MNHEY, SVGAGI. V was shortened by 6 bases and J by 9 bases, with 14 bases between the two germline ends. The study, taken as a whole, reports: There were earlier reports of some motif variants in reactive arthritis synovial fluid and blood. The study looked at matched synovial fluid samples from ankylosing spondylitis patients. Disease-linked clones were reported to be significantly enriched there. Typical of ankylosing spondylitis blood, it appeared, was a TCR beta motif of eight highly homologous variants. Peripheral blood samples showed relatively rare disease-linked clones, and these clones were CD8+.

This clonotype was seen a few times. The antigen is not known. The receptor was derived from a male donor with ankylosing spondylitis. The sample comprised blood, either unsorted or a sorted T cell fraction (not recorded which). This chain uses TRBV6-5 with TRBJ1-1; possibly TRBD1 for D (6 bases). CDR3 nucleotides: TGTGCCAGCAGCACAGGACAGTACAAAGCTTTCTTT. Translation: CASSTGQYKAFF.